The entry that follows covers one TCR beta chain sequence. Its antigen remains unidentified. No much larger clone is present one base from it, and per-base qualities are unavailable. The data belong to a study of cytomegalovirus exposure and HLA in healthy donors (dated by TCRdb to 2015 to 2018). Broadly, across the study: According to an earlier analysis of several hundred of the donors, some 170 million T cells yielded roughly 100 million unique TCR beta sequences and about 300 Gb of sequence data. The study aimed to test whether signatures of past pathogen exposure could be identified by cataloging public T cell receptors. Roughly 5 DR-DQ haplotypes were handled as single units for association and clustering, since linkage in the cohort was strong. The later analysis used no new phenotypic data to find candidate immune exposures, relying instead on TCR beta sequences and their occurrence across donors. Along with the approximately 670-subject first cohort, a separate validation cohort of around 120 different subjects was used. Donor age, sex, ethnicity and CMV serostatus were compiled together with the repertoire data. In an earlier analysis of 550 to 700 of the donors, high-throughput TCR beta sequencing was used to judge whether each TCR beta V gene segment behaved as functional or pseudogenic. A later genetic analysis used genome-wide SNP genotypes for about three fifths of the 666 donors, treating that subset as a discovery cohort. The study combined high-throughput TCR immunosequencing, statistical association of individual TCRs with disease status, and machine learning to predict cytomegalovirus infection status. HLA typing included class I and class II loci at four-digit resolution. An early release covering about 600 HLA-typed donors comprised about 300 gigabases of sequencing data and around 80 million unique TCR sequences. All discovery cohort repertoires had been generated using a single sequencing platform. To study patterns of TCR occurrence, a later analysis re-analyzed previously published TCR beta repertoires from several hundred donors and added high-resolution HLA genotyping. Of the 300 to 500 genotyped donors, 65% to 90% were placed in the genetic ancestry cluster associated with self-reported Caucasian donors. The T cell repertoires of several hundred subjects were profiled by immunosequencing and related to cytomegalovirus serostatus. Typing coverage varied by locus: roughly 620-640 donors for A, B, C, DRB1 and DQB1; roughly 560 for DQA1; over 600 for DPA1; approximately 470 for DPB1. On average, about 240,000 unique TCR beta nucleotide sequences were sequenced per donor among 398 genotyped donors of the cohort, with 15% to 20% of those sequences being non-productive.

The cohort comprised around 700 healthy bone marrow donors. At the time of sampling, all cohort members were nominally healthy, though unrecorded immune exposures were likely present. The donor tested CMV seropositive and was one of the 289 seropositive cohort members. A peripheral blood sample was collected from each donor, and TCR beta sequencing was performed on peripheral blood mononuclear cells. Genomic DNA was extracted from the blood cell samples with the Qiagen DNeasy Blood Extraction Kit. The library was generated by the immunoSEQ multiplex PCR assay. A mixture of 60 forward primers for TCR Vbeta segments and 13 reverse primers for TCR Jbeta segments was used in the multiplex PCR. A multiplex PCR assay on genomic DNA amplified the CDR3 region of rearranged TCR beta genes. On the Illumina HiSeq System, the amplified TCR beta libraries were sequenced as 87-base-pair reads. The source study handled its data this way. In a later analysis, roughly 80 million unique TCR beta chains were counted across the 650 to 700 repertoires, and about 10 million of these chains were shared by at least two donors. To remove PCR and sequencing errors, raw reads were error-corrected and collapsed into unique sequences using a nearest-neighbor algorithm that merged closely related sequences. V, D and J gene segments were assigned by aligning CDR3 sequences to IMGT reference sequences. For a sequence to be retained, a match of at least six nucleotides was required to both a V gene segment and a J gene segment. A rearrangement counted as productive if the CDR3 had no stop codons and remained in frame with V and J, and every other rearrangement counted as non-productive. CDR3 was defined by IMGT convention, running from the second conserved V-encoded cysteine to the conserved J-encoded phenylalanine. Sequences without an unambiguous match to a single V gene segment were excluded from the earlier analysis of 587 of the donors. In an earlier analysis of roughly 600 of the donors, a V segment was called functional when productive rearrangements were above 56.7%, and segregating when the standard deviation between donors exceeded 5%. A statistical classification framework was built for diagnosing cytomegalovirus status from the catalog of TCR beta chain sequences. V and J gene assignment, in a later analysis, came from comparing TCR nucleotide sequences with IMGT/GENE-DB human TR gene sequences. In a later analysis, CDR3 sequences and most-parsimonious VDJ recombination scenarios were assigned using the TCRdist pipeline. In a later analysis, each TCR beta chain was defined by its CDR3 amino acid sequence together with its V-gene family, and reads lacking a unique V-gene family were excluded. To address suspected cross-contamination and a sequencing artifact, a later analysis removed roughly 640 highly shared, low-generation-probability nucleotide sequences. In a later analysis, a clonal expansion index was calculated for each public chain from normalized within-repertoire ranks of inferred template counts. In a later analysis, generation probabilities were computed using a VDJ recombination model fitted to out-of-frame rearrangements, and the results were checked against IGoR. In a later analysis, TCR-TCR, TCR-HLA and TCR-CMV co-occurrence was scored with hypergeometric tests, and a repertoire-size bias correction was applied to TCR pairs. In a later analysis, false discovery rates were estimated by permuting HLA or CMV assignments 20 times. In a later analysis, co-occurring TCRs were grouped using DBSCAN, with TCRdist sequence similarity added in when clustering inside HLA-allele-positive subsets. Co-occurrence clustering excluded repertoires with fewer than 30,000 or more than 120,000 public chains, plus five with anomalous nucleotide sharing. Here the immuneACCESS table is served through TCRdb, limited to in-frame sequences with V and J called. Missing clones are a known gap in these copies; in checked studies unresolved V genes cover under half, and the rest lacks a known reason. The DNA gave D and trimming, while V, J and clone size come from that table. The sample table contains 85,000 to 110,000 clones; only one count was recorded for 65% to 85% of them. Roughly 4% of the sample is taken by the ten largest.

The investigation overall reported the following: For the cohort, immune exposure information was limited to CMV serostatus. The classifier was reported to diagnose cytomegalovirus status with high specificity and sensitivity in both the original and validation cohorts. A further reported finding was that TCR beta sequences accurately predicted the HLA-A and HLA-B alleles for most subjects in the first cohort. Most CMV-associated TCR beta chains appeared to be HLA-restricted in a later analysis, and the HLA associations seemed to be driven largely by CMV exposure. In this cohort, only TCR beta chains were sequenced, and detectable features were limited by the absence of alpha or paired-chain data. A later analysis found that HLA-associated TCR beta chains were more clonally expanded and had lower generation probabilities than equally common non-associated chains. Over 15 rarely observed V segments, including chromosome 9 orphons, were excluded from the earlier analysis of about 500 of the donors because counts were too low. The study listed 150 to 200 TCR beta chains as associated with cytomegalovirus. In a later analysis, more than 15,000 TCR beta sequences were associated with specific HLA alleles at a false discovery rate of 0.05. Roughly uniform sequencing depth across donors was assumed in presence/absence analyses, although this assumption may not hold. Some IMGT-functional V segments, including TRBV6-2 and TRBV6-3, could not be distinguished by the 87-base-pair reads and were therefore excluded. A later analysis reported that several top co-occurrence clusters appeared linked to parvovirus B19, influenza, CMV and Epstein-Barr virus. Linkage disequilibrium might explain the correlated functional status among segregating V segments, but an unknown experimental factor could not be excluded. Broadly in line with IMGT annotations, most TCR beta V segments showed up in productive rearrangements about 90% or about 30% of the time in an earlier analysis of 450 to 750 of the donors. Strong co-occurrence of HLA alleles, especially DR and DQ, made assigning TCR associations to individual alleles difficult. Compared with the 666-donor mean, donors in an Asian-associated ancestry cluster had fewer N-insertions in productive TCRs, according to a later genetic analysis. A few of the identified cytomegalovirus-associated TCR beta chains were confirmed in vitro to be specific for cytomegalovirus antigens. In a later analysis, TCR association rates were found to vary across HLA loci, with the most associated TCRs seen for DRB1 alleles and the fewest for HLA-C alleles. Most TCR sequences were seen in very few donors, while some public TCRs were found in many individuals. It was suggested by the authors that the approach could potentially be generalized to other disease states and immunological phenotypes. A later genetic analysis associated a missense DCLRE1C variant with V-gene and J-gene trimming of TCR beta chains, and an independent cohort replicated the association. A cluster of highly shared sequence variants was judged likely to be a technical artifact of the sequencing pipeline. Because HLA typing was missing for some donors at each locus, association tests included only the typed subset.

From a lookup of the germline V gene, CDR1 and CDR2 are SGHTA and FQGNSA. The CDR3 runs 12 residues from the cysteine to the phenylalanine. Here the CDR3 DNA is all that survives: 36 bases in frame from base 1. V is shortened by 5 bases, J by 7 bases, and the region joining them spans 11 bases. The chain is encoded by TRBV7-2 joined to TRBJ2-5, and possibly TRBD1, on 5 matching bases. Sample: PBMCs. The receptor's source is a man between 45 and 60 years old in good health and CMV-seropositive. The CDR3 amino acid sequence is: CASSRPQGTQYF. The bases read TGTGCCAGCAGCCGCCCCCAGGGGACCCAGTACTTC. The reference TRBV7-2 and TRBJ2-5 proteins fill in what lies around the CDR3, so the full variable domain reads GAGVSQSPSNKVTEKGKDVELRCDPISGHTALYWYRQSLGQGLEFLIYFQGNSAPDKSGLPSDRFSAERTGGSVSTLTIQRTQQEDSAVYLCASSRPQGTQYFGPGTRLLVL.